The source of this T cell receptor beta chain is a study of blood T cell repertoires in COVID-19. Study overall: Italy, Spain and the United States were the sources of the convalescent and acute COVID-19 samples.

This CDR3 comprises 14 residues. CDR1 and CDR2 from the germline V gene are SGHRS and YFSETQ. V lost 0 bases and J 3 bases, leaving 10 bases between the germline ends. Authors' methods: For nucleated cells, counts were estimated from reference gene primer amplification. Method: immunoSEQ multiplex PCR; TCRdb's copy keeps in-frame clones and lacks some. Clonal size and the V and J genes are those of that table, whereas D and trimming came from the DNA. This repertoire shows about 57,000 clones, more than 75% found once; its top ten account for 8.2%. This clone has more than one count but fewer than ten.

The specimen was peripheral blood. This clonotype was obtained from a woman older than 75 with acute or convalescent COVID-19. The genes are TRBV5-1 and TRBJ2-7; no clear D gene. CDR3: CASSLALRNYEQYF. The CDR3 nucleotides read TGCGCCAGCAGCTTGGCCCTGAGGAACTACGAGCAGTACTTC.